The TCR beta chain under discussion was sequenced for a study of cytomegalovirus exposure and HLA in healthy donors (TCRdb year 2017). With respect to the entire study: An earlier analysis of approximately 640 of the donors reported roughly 300 Gb of sequence data and some 100 million unique TCR beta sequences from about 179 million T cells. An early release covering about 600 HLA-typed donors comprised approximately 290 gigabases of sequencing data and tens of millions of unique TCR sequences. Of the approximately 400 genotyped donors, less than 85% were placed in the genetic ancestry cluster associated with self-reported Caucasian donors. The aim of the study was to test whether cataloging public T cell receptors could identify signatures of past pathogen exposure. The T cell repertoires of 666 subjects were profiled by immunosequencing and related to cytomegalovirus serostatus. Along with the approximately 700-subject first cohort, a separate validation cohort of around 120 different subjects was used. The study combined high-throughput TCR immunosequencing, statistical association of individual TCRs with disease status, and machine learning to predict cytomegalovirus infection status. A later analysis re-analyzed previously published TCR beta repertoires from approximately 700 donors and added high-resolution HLA genotyping to study TCR occurrence patterns. In the later analysis, no new phenotypic data were used to find candidate immune exposures; instead, reliance was placed on TCR beta sequences and their occurrence across donors. In an earlier analysis of roughly 580 of the donors, high-throughput TCR beta sequencing was used to judge whether each TCR beta V gene segment behaved as functional or pseudogenic. Donor age, sex, ethnicity and CMV serostatus were collected together with the repertoire data. Genome-wide SNP genotypes for about three fifths of the roughly 670 donors were used in a later genetic analysis, which treated that subset as a discovery cohort. Every discovery cohort repertoire had been produced on one sequencing platform. Both class I and class II loci were covered by HLA typing, at four-digit resolution. The number of donors typed differed by locus, with about 629-630 for A, B, C, DRB1 and DQB1, more than 500 for DQA1, 606 for DPA1, and around 450 for DPB1. Several DR-DQ haplotypes were handled as single units for association and clustering because linkage in the cohort was strong. Across some 400 genotyped donors of the cohort, an average of about 240,000 unique TCR beta nucleotide sequences per donor were sequenced, and 15% to 20% of those sequences were non-productive. Results the study describes overall, beyond this receptor: A cluster of highly shared sequence variants was judged likely to be a technical artifact of the sequencing pipeline. The only immune exposure information available for the cohort was CMV serostatus. It was suggested by the authors that the approach could potentially be generalized to other disease states and immunological phenotypes. A later genetic analysis associated a missense DCLRE1C variant with V-gene and J-gene trimming of TCR beta chains, and an independent cohort replicated the association. The presence/absence analyses assumed that sequencing depth was roughly uniform across donors, and that assumption may not be true. When HLA alleles, especially DR and DQ, strongly co-occurred, TCR associations were difficult to assign to individual alleles. In a later genetic analysis, fewer N-insertions in productive TCRs were reported among donors in an Asian-associated ancestry cluster than the roughly 700-donor mean. Several of the top co-occurrence clusters appeared to be linked to parvovirus B19, influenza, CMV and Epstein-Barr virus, according to a later analysis. In a later analysis, HLA-associated TCR beta chains showed more clonal expansion and lower generation probabilities than non-associated chains that were equally common. Specific HLA alleles were associated with about 17,000 TCR beta sequences at a false discovery rate of 0.05 in a later analysis. According to a later analysis, TCR association rates differed among HLA loci, with DRB1 alleles showing the most associated TCRs and HLA-C alleles showing the fewest. According to a later analysis, most CMV-associated TCR beta chains appeared to be HLA-restricted, and the HLA associations seemed to be driven largely by CMV exposure. Over 15 rarely observed V segments, including chromosome 9 orphons, were excluded from the earlier analysis of just under 600 of the donors because counts were too low. This cohort had only TCR beta chains sequenced, and the lack of alpha or paired-chain data limited which features could be detected. In an earlier analysis of 587 of the donors, most TCR beta V segments appeared in productive rearrangements about 87% or about 30% of the time, broadly matching IMGT annotations. A further reported finding was that TCR beta sequences accurately predicted the HLA-A and HLA-B alleles for most subjects in the first cohort. Correlated functional status among segregating V segments might be attributable to linkage disequilibrium, but an unknown experimental factor could not be ruled out. Some IMGT-functional V segments, including TRBV6-2 and TRBV6-3, could not be told apart with the 87-base-pair reads, so those segments were excluded. The classifier was reported to diagnose cytomegalovirus status with high specificity and sensitivity in both the original cohort and the validation cohort. Because HLA typing was missing for some donors at each locus, association tests included only the typed subset. While some public TCRs were present in many individuals, most TCR sequences turned up only very rarely across donors. A few of the identified cytomegalovirus-associated TCR beta chains were confirmed in vitro to be specific for cytomegalovirus antigens. A total of roughly 160 TCR beta chains were listed by the study as associated with cytomegalovirus.

Turning to this clone: Its antigen remains unidentified. One base away there is no much larger clone; base qualities are not given.

The cohort was made up of 500 to 850 healthy bone marrow donors. All cohort members were sampled while nominally healthy, although unrecorded immune exposures were likely present. The donor tested CMV seropositive, placing the donor among the approximately 290 seropositive members of the cohort. A peripheral blood sample was collected from each donor, and TCR beta sequencing was performed on peripheral blood mononuclear cells. The Qiagen DNeasy Blood Extraction Kit was used to extract genomic DNA from the blood cell samples. The library was generated by the immunoSEQ multiplex PCR assay. For the multiplex PCR, a mixture combining 60 forward primers for TCR Vbeta segments and 13 reverse primers for TCR Jbeta segments was used. The CDR3 region of rearranged TCR beta genes was amplified from genomic DNA by a multiplex PCR assay. Amplified TCR beta libraries were sequenced as 87-base-pair reads on the Illumina HiSeq System. The original methods were these. A later analysis tallied 70 million to 100 million unique TCR beta chains across the 666 repertoires, and roughly 11 million of those chains were shared by two or more donors. A nearest-neighbor algorithm error-corrected the raw reads and collapsed the reads into unique sequences, merging closely related sequences to remove PCR and sequencing errors. CDR3 sequences were aligned to IMGT reference sequences to assign V, D and J gene segments. Each retained sequence needed at least a six-nucleotide match to both a V gene segment and a J gene segment. A rearrangement was called productive if the CDR3 had no stop codons and remained in frame with V and J, and every other rearrangement was called non-productive. Following IMGT convention, CDR3 was defined as the stretch from the second conserved V-encoded cysteine to the conserved J-encoded phenylalanine. Sequences without an unambiguous match to a single V gene segment were excluded from the earlier analysis of several hundred of the donors. In an earlier analysis of some 590 of the donors, a V segment was called functional when productive rearrangements were above 56.7%, and segregating when the standard deviation between donors exceeded 5%. A statistical classification framework was developed to diagnose cytomegalovirus status using the catalog of TCR beta chain sequences. In a later analysis, TCR nucleotide sequences were compared against IMGT/GENE-DB human TR gene sequences so that V and J genes could be assigned. A later analysis assigned CDR3 sequences and most-parsimonious VDJ recombination scenarios with the TCRdist pipeline. In a later analysis, each TCR beta chain was defined by its CDR3 amino acid sequence together with its V-gene family, and reads lacking a unique V-gene family were excluded. A later analysis removed over 500 highly shared, low-generation-probability nucleotide sequences to deal with suspected cross-contamination and a sequencing artifact. A later analysis calculated a clonal expansion index for each public chain from normalized within-repertoire ranks of inferred template counts. In a later analysis, generation probabilities were computed with a VDJ recombination model fitted to out-of-frame rearrangements, and the resulting probabilities were checked against IGoR. In a later analysis, TCR-TCR, TCR-HLA and TCR-CMV co-occurrence was scored with hypergeometric tests, and a repertoire-size bias correction was applied to TCR pairs. A later analysis estimated false discovery rates by permuting HLA or CMV assignments 20 times. In a later analysis, co-occurring TCRs were grouped using DBSCAN, and TCRdist sequence similarity was added for clustering within HLA-allele-positive subsets. For co-occurrence clustering, repertoires with fewer than 30,000 or more than 120,000 public chains were excluded, along with a handful of repertoires with anomalous nucleotide sharing. TCRdb took this table from immuneACCESS and kept in-frame rearrangements with V and J called. Such tables lack part of the clones; where checked against another copy, unresolved V genes explain under half of the gap, and the rest is unexplained. That table is the source of V, J and clone size, and D and trimming were worked out from the DNA. This sample is represented by about 190,000 clones; around 84% of them were singletons. The leading ten clones occupy around 3.6% of the sample.

V lost 1 base and J lost 4 bases, and the count of bases not matched to a germline gene is 8. CDR1 and CDR2 are read off the germline V gene as MNHNS and SASEGT. Measured from the cysteine to the phenylalanine, the CDR3 is 17 residues long. Only CDR3 DNA is held: 51 bases, read in frame from base 1. Recombination joined TRBV6-1 with TRBJ2-2; 8 bases in the junction line up with TRBD2. The clonotype comes from a man in his forties or fifties in good health and CMV-seropositive. Sequencing was done on a sample of PBMCs. The DNA sequence reads TGTGCCAGCAGTGAAGTTGGCGGGGGGTCCCCCACCGGGGAGCTGTTTTTT. Its protein reads: CASSEVGGGSPTGELFF.